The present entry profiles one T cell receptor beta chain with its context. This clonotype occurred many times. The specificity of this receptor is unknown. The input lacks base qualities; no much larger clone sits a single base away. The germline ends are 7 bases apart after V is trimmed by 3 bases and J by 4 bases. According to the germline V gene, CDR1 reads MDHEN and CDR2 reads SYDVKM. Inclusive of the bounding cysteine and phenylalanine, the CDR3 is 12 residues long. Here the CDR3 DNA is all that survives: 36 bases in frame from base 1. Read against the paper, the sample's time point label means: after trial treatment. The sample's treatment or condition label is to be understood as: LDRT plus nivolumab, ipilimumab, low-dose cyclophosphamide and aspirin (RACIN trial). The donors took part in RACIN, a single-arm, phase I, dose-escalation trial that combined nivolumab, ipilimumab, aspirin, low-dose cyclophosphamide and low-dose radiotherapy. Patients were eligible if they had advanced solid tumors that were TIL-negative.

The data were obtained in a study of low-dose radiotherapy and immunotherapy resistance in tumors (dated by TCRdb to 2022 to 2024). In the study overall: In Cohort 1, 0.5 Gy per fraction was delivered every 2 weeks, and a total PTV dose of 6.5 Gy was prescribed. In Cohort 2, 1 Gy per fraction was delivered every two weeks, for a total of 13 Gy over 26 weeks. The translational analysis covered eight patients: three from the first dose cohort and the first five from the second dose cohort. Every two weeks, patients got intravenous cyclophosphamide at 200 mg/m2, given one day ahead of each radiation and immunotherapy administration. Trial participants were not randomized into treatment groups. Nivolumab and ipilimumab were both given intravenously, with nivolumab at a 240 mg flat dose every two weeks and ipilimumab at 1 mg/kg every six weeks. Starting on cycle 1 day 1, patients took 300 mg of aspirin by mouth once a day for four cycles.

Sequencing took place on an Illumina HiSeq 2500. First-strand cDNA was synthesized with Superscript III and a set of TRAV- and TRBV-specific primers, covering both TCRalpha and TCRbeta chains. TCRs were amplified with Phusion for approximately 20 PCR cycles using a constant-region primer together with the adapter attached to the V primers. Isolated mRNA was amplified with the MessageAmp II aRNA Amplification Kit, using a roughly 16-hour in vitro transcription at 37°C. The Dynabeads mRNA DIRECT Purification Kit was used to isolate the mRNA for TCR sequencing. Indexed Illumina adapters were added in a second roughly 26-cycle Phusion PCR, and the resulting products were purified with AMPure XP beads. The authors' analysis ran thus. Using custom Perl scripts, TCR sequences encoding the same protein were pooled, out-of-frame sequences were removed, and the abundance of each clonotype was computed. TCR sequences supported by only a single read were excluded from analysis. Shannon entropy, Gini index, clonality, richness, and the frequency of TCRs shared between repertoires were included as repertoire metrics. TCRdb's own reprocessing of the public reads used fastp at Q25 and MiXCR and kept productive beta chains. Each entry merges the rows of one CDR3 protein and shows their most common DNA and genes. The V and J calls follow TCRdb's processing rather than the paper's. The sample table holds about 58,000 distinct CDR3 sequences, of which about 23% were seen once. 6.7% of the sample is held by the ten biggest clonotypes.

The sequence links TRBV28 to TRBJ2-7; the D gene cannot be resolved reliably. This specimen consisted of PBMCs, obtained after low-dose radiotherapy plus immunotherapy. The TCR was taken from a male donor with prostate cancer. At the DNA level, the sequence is TGTGCCAGCAGTTTGTTAAGTTACGAGCAGTACTTC. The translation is CASSLLSYEQYF.